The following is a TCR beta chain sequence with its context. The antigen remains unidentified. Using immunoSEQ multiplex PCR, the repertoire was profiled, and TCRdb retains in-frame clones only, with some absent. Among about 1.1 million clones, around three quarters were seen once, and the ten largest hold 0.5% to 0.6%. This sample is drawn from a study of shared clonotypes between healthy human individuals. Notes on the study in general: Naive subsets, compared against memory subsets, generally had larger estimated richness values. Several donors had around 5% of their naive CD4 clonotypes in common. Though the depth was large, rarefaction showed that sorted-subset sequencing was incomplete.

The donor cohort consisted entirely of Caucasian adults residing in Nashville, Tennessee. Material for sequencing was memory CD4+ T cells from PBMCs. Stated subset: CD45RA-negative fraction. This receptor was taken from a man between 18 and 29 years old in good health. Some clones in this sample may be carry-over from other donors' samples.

As DNA, the CDR3 is TGCAGTGCTAGTGACGTGGAGACCCAGTACTTC. Translating it yields CSASDVETQYF. This chain uses TRBV20-1 with TRBJ2-5; unclear D gene. The CDR3 has 11 residues. Germline V gene data show CDR1 as DFQATT and CDR2 as SNEGSKA (reference sequence). V was cut by 3 bases and J by 5 bases, with 7 bases left in between.